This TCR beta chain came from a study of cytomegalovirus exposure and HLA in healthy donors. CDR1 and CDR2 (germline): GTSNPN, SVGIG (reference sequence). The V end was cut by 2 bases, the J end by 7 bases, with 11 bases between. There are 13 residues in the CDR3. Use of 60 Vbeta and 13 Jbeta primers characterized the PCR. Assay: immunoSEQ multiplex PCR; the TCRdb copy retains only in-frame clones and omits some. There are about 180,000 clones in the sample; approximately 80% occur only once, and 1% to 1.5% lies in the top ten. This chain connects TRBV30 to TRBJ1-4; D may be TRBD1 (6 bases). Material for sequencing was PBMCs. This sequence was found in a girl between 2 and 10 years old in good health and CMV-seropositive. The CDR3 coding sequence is TGTGCCTGGAGTTACAGGGTTGGTGAAAAACTGTTTTTT. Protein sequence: CAWSYRVGEKLFF.